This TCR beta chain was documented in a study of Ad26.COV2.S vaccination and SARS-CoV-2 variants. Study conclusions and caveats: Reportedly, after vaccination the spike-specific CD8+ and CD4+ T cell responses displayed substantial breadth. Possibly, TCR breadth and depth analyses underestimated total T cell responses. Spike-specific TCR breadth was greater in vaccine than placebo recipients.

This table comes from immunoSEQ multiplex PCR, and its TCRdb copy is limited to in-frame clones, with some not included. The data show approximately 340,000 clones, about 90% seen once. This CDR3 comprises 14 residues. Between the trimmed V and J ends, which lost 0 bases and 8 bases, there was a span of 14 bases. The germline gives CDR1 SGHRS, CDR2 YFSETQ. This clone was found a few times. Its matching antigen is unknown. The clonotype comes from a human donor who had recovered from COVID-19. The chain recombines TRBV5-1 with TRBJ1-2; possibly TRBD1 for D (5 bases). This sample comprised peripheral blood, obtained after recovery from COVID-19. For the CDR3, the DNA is TGCGCCAGCAGCTTGGCCGAGGGGACGGGCGGCTACACCTTC. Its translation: CASSLAEGTGGYTF.